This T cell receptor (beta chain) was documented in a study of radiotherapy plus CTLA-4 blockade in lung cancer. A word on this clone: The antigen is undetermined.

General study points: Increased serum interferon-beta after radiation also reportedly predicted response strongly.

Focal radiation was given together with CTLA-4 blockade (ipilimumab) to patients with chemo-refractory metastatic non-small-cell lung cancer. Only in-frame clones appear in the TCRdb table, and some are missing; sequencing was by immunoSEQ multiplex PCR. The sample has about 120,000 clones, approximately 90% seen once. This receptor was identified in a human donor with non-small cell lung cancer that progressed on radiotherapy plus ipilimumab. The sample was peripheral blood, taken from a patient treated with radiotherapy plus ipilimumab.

CDR3: CASSQDPRGGYNYGYTF. CDR3 nucleotides: TGTGCCAGCAGCCAAGATCCCCGTGGAGGGTATAACTATGGCTACACCTTC. V is TRBV4-2 and J is TRBJ1-2; no clear D gene. CDR1 and CDR2 from the germline V gene are LGHNA and YNFKEQ. The CDR3 loop spans 17 amino acids. Trimming removed 0 bases from V and 1 base from J, with 15 bases in between.